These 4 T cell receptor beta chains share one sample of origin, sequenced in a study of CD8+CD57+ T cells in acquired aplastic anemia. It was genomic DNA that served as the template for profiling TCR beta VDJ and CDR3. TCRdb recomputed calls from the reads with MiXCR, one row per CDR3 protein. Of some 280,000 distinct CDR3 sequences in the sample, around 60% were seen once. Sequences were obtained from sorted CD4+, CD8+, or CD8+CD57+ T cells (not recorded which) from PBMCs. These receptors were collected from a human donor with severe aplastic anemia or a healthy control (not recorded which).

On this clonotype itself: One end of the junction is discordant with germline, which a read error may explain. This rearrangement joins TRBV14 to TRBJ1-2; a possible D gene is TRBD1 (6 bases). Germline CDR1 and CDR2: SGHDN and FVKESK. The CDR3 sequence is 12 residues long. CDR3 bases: TGTGCCAGCAGCCAGGCCTCGGGGGGCTACATCTTC. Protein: CASSQASGGYIF.

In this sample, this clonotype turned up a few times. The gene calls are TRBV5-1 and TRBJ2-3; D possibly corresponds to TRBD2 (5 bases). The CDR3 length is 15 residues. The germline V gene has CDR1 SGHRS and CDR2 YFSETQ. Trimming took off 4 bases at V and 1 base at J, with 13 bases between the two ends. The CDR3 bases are TGCGCCAGCAGCGAATCTAGCCTACGCACAGATACGCAGTATTTT. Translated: CASSESSLRTDTQYF.

The CDR3 sequence is CASSLGRGLAGEGETQYF. The CDR3 nucleotides are TGTGCCAGCAGCTTAGGGCGGGGACTAGCGGGGGAAGGAGAGACCCAGTACTTC. The rearrangement uses TRBV7-2 and TRBJ2-5; 14 nucleotides match TRBD2. The CDR3 sequence is 18 residues long. The J segment lost 4 bases and the V segment lost 1 base, leaving 8 bases of the junction unmatched. The germline V gene encodes CDR1 SGHTA and CDR2 FQGNSA.

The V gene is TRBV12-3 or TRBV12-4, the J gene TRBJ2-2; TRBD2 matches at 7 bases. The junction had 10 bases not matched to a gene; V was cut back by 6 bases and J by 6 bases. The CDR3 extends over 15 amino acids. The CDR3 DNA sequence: TGTGCCAGCAGGTCGACAGCGGGGATGGCCGGGGAGCTGTTTTTT. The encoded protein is CASRSTAGMAGELFF.